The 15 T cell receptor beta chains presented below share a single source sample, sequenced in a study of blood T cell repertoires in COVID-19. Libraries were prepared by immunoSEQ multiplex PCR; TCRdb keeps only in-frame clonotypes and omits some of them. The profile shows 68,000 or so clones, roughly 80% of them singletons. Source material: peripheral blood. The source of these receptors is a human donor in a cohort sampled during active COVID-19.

This CDR3 reads CASSLVGGGLTKNIQYF. DNA for the CDR3: TGTGCCAGCAGCTTAGTGGGTGGCGGTCTAACCAAAAACATTCAGTACTTC. The chain joins TRBV7-9 to TRBJ2-4; no reliable D call. Germline CDR1 SEHNR, CDR2 FQNEAQ (reference sequence). CDR3 size: 17 residues. V gave up 1 base and J gave up 2 bases, with 15 bases separating them.

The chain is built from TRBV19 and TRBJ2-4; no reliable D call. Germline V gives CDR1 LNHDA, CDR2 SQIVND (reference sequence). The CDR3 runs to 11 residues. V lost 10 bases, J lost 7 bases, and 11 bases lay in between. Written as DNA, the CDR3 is TGTGCCACGGGTAGTAGGAACATTCAGTACTTC. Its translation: CATGSRNIQYF.

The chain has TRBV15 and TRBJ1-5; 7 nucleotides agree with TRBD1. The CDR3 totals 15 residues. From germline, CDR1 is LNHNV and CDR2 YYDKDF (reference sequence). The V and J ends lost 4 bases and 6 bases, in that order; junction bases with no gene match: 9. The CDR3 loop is CATSIHRGFGQPQHF. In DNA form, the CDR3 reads TGTGCCACCAGCATCCACAGGGGTTTTGGTCAGCCCCAGCATTTT.

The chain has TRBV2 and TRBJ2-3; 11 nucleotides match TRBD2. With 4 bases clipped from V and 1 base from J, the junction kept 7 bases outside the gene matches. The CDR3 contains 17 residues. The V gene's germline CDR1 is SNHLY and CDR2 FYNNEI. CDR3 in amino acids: CASSGVAGGPRTDTQYF. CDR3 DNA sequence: TGTGCCAGCAGTGGAGTAGCGGGGGGGCCACGCACAGATACGCAGTATTTT.

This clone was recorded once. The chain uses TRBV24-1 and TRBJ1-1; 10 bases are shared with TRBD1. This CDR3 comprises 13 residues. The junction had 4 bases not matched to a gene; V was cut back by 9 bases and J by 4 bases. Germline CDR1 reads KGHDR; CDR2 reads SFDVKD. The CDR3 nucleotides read TGTGCCACCGCTGGACAGGGGGGCACTGAAGCTTTCTTT. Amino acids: CATAGQGGTEAFF.

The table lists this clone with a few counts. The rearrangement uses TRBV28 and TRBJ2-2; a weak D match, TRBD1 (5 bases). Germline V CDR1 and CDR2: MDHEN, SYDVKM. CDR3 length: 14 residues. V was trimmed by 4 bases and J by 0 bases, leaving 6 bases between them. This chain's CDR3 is CASSWGPNTGELFF. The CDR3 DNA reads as TGTGCCAGCAGTTGGGGCCCGAACACCGGGGAGCTGTTTTTT. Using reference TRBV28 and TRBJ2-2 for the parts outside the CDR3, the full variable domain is DVKVTQSSRYLVKRTGEKVFLECVQDMDHENMFWYRQDPGLGLRLIYFSYDVKMKEKGDIPEGYSVSREKKERFSLILESASTNQTSMYLCASSWGPNTGELFFGEGSRLTVL.

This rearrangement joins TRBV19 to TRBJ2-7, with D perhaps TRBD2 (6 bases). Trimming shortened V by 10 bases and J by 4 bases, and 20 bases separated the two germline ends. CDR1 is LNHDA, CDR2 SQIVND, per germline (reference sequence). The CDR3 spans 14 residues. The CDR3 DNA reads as TGTGCCACAAATACCGGGACTCTACCTTACGAGCAGTACTTC. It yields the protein CATNTGTLPYEQYF.

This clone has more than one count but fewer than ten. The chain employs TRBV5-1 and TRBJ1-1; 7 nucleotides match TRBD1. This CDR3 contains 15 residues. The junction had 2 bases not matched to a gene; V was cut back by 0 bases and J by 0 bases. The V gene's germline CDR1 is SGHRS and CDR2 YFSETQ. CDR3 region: CASSLGDRLNTEAFF. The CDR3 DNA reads TGCGCCAGCAGCTTGGGGGACAGACTGAACACTGAAGCTTTCTTT. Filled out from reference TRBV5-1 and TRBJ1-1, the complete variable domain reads KAGVTQTPRYLIKTRGQQVTLSCSPISGHRSVSWYQQTPGQGLQFLFEYFSETQRNKGNFPGRFSGRQFSNSRSEMNVSTLELGDSALYLCASSLGDRLNTEAFFGQGTRLTVV.

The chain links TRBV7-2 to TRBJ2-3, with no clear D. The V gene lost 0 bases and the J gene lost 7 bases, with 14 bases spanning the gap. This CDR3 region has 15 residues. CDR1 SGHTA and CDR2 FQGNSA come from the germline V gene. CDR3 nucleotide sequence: TGTGCCAGCAGCTTAGCGACTTCTATGATGAATACGCAGTATTTT. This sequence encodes CASSLATSMMNTQYF.

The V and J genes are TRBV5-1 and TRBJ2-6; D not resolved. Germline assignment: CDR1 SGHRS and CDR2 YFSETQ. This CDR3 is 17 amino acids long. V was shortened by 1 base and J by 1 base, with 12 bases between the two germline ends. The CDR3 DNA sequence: TGCGCCAGCAGCTTGACTACCTTAGGTTCTGGGGCCAACGTCCTGACTTTC. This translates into CASSLTTLGSGANVLTF.

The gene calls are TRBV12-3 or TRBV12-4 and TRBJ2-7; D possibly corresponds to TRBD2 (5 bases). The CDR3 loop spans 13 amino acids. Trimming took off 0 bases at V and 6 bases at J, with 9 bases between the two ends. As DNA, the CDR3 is TGTGCCAGCAGTTTAGCGGAGGAGGTCGAGCAGTACTTC. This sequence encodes CASSLAEEVEQYF.

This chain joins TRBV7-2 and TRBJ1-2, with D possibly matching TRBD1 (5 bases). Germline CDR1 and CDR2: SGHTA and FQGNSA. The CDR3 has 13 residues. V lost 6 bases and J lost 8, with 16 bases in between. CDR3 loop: CASRPRVLGGYTF. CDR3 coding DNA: TGTGCCAGCAGACCCAGGGTCTTGGGAGGCTACACCTTC.

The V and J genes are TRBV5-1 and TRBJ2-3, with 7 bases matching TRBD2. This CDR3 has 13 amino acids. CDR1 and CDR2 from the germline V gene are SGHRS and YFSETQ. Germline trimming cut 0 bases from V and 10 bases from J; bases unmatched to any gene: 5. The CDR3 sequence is CASSLAAGEAQYF. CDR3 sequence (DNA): TGCGCCAGCAGCTTGGCTGCGGGGGAAGCGCAGTATTTT.

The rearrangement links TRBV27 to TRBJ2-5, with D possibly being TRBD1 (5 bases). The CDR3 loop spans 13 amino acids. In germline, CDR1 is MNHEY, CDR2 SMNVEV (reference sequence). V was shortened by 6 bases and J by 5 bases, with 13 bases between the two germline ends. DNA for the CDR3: TGTGCCAGCAGAAGGGGTGCAGGGGAGACCCAGTACTTC. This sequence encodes CASRRGAGETQYF.

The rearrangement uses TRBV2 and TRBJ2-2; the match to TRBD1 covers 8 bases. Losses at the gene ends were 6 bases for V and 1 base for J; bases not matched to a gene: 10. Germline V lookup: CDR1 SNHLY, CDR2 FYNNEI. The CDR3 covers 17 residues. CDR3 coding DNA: TGTGCCAGCAGGGAATCTCGGACAGGGTGGAACACCGGGGAGCTGTTTTTT. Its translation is CASRESRTGWNTGELFF.